Presented here are 3 T cell receptor beta chains from one specimen sequenced in a study of shared T cell receptors in the human thymus. Only in-frame clones appear in the TCRdb table, and some are missing; sequencing was by immunoSEQ multiplex PCR. The data contain about 540,000 clones, 78% of them singletons. These data are also associated with another study on human thymus T cells.

Sequenced: thymocytes. The source is a boy in the first two years of life with a congenital heart defect.

The chain employs TRBV5-4 and TRBJ2-3, with 13 bases identical to TRBD2. After removal of 0 bases from V and 5 bases from J, the junction contained 9 bases not matched to a gene. Germline V gives CDR1 SGHNT, CDR2 YYREEE (reference sequence). This CDR3 has 18 residues. The chain's CDR3 is CASSLVGRLAGGVDTQYF. Here the CDR3 DNA reads TGTGCCAGCAGCTTGGTCGGGCGACTAGCGGGAGGCGTAGATACGCAGTATTTT. The entire variable domain, with the rest obtained from reference TRBV5-4 and TRBJ2-3, is as follows: ETGVTQSPTHLIKTRGQQVTLRCSSQSGHNTVSWYQQALGQGPQFIFQYYREEENGRGNFPPRFSGLQFPNYSSELNVNALELDDSALYLCASSLVGRLAGGVDTQYFGPGTRLTVL.

This clone occurred a few times. The V and J genes are TRBV6-5 and TRBJ2-7; 11 positions agree with TRBD2. Germline V CDR1 and CDR2: MNHEY, SVGAGI. The V gene end was trimmed by 6 bases and the J gene end by 3 bases; junction bases not matched to a gene: 4. The CDR3 totals 14 residues. The CDR3 sequence: CASRPGTSGYEQYF. CDR3 in DNA: TGTGCCAGCAGACCCGGGACTAGCGGCTACGAGCAGTACTTC.

This clone came up a few times. The V call is TRBV4-3, the J call TRBJ2-5, with TRBD2 matching 8 bases. J was trimmed by 9 bases and V by 0 bases; bases with no gene match: 9. This CDR3 region has 15 residues. Germline V lookup: CDR1 LGHNA, CDR2 YSLEER. The CDR3 DNA sequence: TGCGCCAGCAGCCAAGATTCAGGCCCGGGGGGGTCCCAGTACTTC. It specifies CASSQDSGPGGSQYF.